This TCR beta chain is drawn from a study of Graves' ophthalmopathy and Graves' hyperthyroidism. Ten or more counts support this clonotype. V lost 7 bases, J lost 6 bases, and 30 bases lay in between. The CDR3 consists of 17 residues. Germline V lookup: CDR1 SQVTM, CDR2 ANQGSEA. Beta-chain TCR CDR3 regions were amplified from RNA transcripts. First-round RT-PCR employed HTBI primers, with a second-round multiplex PCR after it. TCRdb recomputed calls from the multiplex PCR reads with MiXCR, one row per CDR3 protein. The profile covers approximately 500,000 distinct CDR3 sequences, with 13% to 15% appearing a single time and about 9.4% taken by the ten largest. As the starting material, 8 to 10 ml of fresh peripheral blood yielded the PBMCs.

This chain uses TRBV29-1 with TRBJ1-1, with D perhaps TRBD1 (6 bases). The sequencing sample was made of blood. This receptor was obtained from a woman between 25 and 40 years old with Graves' ophthalmopathy. CDR3 DNA: TGCAGCGCAGCGGGGGGGCGGCGAACCGACATAGGGGCTGAAGCTTTCTTT. Residues: CSAAGGRRTDIGAEAFF.